This record covers a single TCR beta chain. Its antigen specificity is not known. No quality values exist for individual bases; no much larger clone is one base distant. V is pruned by 7 bases and J by 11 bases, leaving 12 bases of the junction without a gene match. The germline V gene (reference sequence) specifies LNHDA as CDR1 and SQIVND as CDR2. Including cysteine and phenylalanine, the CDR3 has 14 amino acids. This entry keeps only the CDR3 DNA: 42 bases, framed from base 1. CD4+ T cells from unexposed donors were collected before the COVID-19 pandemic (2011-2018). The EasySep CD4+ T cell isolation kit was used to isolate CD4+ T cells once the cultures had run for about 11 days. As cell number allowed, CD4+ T cells from unexposed donors were tested for reactivity to SARS-CoV-2 S and N and to four common cold coronavirus spike pools. Each well received over 1.5 million PBMCs, cultured in IMDM supplemented with approximately 5% human AB serum and about 9.2 IU/ml IL-2. Half of the culture medium was replaced with fresh IL-2-containing medium on days 3 and 7. Triplicate replicate wells were generally used for each peptide culture condition. Leukapheresis product for the unexposed donors was bought commercially. Ficoll-Paque PLUS gradient centrifugation was used to isolate PBMCs from leukapheresis product or whole blood. PBMCs were either cryopreserved at -140°C or used fresh in the expansion assay. The QIAamp Micro DNA Kit was used to extract genomic DNA from the CD4+ T cells.

Libraries came from the immunoSEQ multiplex PCR assay. The paper's processing steps were these. During preprocessing, nonproductive sequences were removed, as were CDR3s that did not start with C, did not end with F or W, or were shorter than 7 amino acids. Antigen-specific clonotypes were called with the MANAFEST web app on the basis of expansion relative to the reference and to other culture wells. A clone counted as positive if significantly expanded in 2 of 3 replicate wells versus the reference culture at FDR below 0.05. Positive clones also required significant expansion versus all other tandem wells and an odds ratio above 5. CDR3 homology was quantified as pairwise Levenshtein distance, calculated with the stringdist R package after three terminal residues were trimmed from each end. Drawn from immuneACCESS, this table holds only the in-frame rearrangements with V and J called that TCRdb kept. Clones are partly lost; checked studies trace under half to an unresolved V gene and leave the rest unexplained. From that table come the V and J calls and clone size; the DNA was used to work out D and trimming. Recorded for this sample are tens of thousands of clones; around four fifths of them occurred a single time. The ten most abundant clones make up about 15% of the sample.

The data are from a study of CD4 T cells in relation to SARS-CoV-2 and coronaviruses (dated by TCRdb to the early 2020s). Notes on the research overall: In the ViraFEST assay, PBMCs were cultured with antigen for less than 12 days, after which TCR beta CDR3s were sequenced to identify clonal expansions specific to the antigen. The negative reference condition was either a culture with an HIV-1 Nef peptide pool or a culture with no peptide. Shared crossreactive spike epitopes were mapped to their HLA restriction using patient-derived lymphoblastoid cell lines. Memory CD4+ T cell crossreactivity between SARS-CoV-2 and common cold coronavirus spike proteins was assessed at the TCR clonotype level in the study. The Adaptive Biotechnologies TCR-sequencing kit was used to sequence samples from a few pre-COVID donors and the naive versus memory experiments, whereas other data were Illumina-based. A different TCR-beta assay, based on Illumina, was used to sequence expansion assays from other donors in the study.

Study-level results and caveats: Pre-pandemic and post-infection samples were not both contributed by any donor, so tracing of the source of pre-existing responses was limited. The study was constrained by small numbers of patients and of tested TCRs. Memory CD4+ clonotypes crossrecognizing SARS-CoV-2 and at least one common cold coronavirus spike were found in approximately 60% of donors. Significantly weaker SARS-CoV-2-driven expansion was shown by crossreactive clones than by monoreactive clones, consistent with antigenic imprinting. Crossreactivity analysis centred on spike protein, so crossreactivity against other viral proteins was not assessed.

This sequence uses TRBV19 and TRBJ1-4, with 8 bases in between that match TRBD1. Sample: CD4+ T cells from PBMCs, cultured in vitro. This TCR was recovered from a human donor in good health. The DNA sequence reads TGTGCCAGTACCCCAGACAGGGGCACCTCGAAACTGTTTTTT. Translated, it reads CASTPDRGTSKLFF.